Below, 13 T cell receptor beta chains from the same sample are listed, as sequenced in a study of T cells after yellow fever vaccination. MiXCR was run by TCRdb on the 5' RACE reads, yielding one entry per CDR3 protein. The table has hundreds of thousands of distinct CDR3 sequences, about 12% seen once. The material sequenced was PBMCs, taken on the day of the yellow fever booster vaccination. The receptors here all came from a man aged 25-45 years who received the YFV17D yellow fever vaccine.

J is TRBJ2-4 and V is TRBV7-2, with D tentatively TRBD2 (5 bases). Trimming removed 5 bases from V and 0 bases from J, with 17 bases in between. CDR1 and CDR2 (germline): SGHTA, FQGNSA. The CDR3 runs to 17 residues. CDR3 sequence (DNA): TGTGCCAGCAGCACGTCTAGCTTACTCATAGCCAAAAACATTCAGTACTTC. It encodes CASSTSSLLIAKNIQYF.

This clonotype occurred a few times. The V call is TRBV29-1, the J call TRBJ2-7; 7 nucleotides agree with TRBD1. The CDR3 is 11 residues long. CDR1 is SQVTM and CDR2 is ANQGSEA in the germline V gene. V dropped 6 bases and J dropped 5; count of bases not matched to a gene: 4. CDR3 sequence (DNA): TGCAGCGTGACAGGGTTGCACGAGCAGTACTTC. Encoded protein: CSVTGLHEQYF.

This clonotype was detected ten times or more. The J gene is TRBJ2-7, the V gene TRBV7-2; tentative D call: TRBD2 (5 bases). The CDR3 length is 13 residues. The germline CDR1 and CDR2 sequences are SGHTA and FQGNSA. V was pared by 4 bases and J by 3 bases, with 10 bases between. The CDR3 is CASSSLVLYEQYF. The CDR3 DNA sequence: TGTGCCAGCAGCTCACTAGTCCTCTACGAGCAGTACTTC.

This clonotype has more than one count but fewer than ten. This rearrangement joins TRBV20-1 to TRBJ2-5; a weak D match, TRBD2 (7 bases). The CDR3 totals 14 residues. V was shortened by 8 bases and J by 9 bases, with 25 bases between the two germline ends. The germline CDR1 and CDR2 sequences are DFQATT and SNEGSKA (reference sequence). Written as DNA, the CDR3 is TGCAGTTCCCCGGGGGGCGGGGGACCGAAGGCCCAGTACTTC. This encodes CSSPGGGGPKAQYF.

This clonotype was observed a handful of times. The V call is TRBV11-2, the J call TRBJ2-5, with D perhaps matching TRBD1 or TRBD2 (6 bases each). The V gene lost 5 bases and the J gene lost 1 base, with 17 bases spanning the gap. The V gene's germline CDR1 is SGHAT and CDR2 FQNNGV. The CDR3 spans 16 residues. CDR3 coding DNA: TGTGCCAGCAGCCCGGGGGCAGACTGGGTCCAAGAGACCCAGTACTTC. Residues: CASSPGADWVQETQYF.

This clonotype was observed a few times. This chain links TRBV10-2 with TRBJ1-5, with D maybe TRBD1 (5 bases). Germline V lookup: CDR1 WSHSY, CDR2 SAAADI. The CDR3 sequence is 14 residues long. Trimming removed 3 bases at V and 6 bases at J, with 12 bases between. Written as DNA, the CDR3 is TGCGCCAGCAGTGACAGGACAACGGTTCAGCCCCAGCATTTT. Protein sequence: CASSDRTTVQPQHF.

This clonotype was picked up many times. The chain links TRBV30 to TRBJ2-7; 8 bases align to TRBD1. Germline CDR1 and CDR2: GTSNPN and SVGIG (reference sequence). V lost 3 bases and J lost 6; bases outside the gene matches: 13. This CDR3 is 15 amino acids long. CDR3 nucleotide sequence: TGTGCCTGGAGACCCCGGACAGGGAGTTTCTCCGAGCAGTACTTC. This translates into CAWRPRTGSFSEQYF. The entire variable domain, with the rest obtained from reference TRBV30 and TRBJ2-7, is as follows: SQTIHQWPATLVQPVGSPLSLECTVEGTSNPNLYWYRQAAGRGLQLLFYSVGIGQISSEVPQNLSASRPQDRQFILSSKKLLLSDSGFYLCAWRPRTGSFSEQYFGPGTRLTVT.

This clonotype was seen many times. The chain has TRBV4-3 and TRBJ2-1, with 12 bases fitting TRBD2. Looked up from germline, CDR1 is LGHNA and CDR2 is YSLEER. The CDR3 runs to 18 residues. With V trimmed by 1 base and J by 2 bases, 6 bases remained unmatched. The CDR3: CASSQAYWTSGTYNEQFF. The CDR3 nucleotides read TGCGCCAGCAGCCAAGCGTATTGGACTAGCGGGACCTACAATGAGCAGTTCTTC.

This clonotype came up a few times. The chain's CDR3 is CASSLLARSSYNEQFF. In DNA, the CDR3 is TGTGCCAGCAGCTTACTAGCGCGTAGCTCCTACAATGAGCAGTTCTTC. The V gene is TRBV7-8, the J gene TRBJ2-1, with D perhaps TRBD2 (6 bases). V lost 2 bases to trimming and J lost 0 bases, with 11 bases between them. Germline CDR1 SGHVS, CDR2 FQNEAQ. The CDR3 has 16 amino acids.

This clonotype came up a few times. This chain links TRBV20-1 with TRBJ2-3; 13 nucleotides line up with TRBD2. The CDR3 loop spans 17 amino acids. J gave up 4 bases and V 2 bases, and 9 bases lay outside the gene matches. Germline-derived CDR1 and CDR2 are DFQATT and SNEGSKA (reference sequence). The chain's CDR3 is CSARRLLAGGVADTQYF. The DNA of the CDR3 is TGCAGTGCTAGAAGGCTACTAGCGGGAGGGGTGGCAGATACGCAGTATTTT.

The CDR3, as DNA: TGCAGTGCTGGAAAAGGGGATACGCAGTATTTT. Its translation is CSAGKGDTQYF. The V gene is TRBV20-1, the J gene TRBJ2-3; unclear D gene. With 5 bases removed from V and 6 bases from J, the gap between germline ends came to 9 bases. CDR1 is DFQATT, CDR2 SNEGSKA, per germline (reference sequence). The CDR3 totals 11 residues.

This chain joins TRBV29-1 and TRBJ2-7; 10 bases line up with TRBD2. Germline-derived CDR1 and CDR2 are SQVTM and ANQGSEA. The CDR3 loop spans 16 amino acids. With V trimmed by 6 bases and J by 7 bases, 18 bases remained unmatched. The CDR3 DNA sequence: TGCAGCGTCATCATGGGGTTAGCGGGAGGACAGGGAGAGCAGTACTTC. This codes for CSVIMGLAGGQGEQYF.

This clonotype was counted between two and nine times. V usage is TRBV11-3 and J usage is TRBJ2-5, with 8 bases identical to TRBD2. V dropped 1 base and J dropped 2; count of bases not matched to a gene: 6. The germline CDR1 and CDR2 sequences are SGHNT and YENEEA. The CDR3 has 16 amino acids. The CDR3 loop is CASSLATSGPQETQYF. In DNA, the CDR3 is TGTGCCAGCAGCTTAGCTACTAGCGGACCACAAGAGACCCAGTACTTC.